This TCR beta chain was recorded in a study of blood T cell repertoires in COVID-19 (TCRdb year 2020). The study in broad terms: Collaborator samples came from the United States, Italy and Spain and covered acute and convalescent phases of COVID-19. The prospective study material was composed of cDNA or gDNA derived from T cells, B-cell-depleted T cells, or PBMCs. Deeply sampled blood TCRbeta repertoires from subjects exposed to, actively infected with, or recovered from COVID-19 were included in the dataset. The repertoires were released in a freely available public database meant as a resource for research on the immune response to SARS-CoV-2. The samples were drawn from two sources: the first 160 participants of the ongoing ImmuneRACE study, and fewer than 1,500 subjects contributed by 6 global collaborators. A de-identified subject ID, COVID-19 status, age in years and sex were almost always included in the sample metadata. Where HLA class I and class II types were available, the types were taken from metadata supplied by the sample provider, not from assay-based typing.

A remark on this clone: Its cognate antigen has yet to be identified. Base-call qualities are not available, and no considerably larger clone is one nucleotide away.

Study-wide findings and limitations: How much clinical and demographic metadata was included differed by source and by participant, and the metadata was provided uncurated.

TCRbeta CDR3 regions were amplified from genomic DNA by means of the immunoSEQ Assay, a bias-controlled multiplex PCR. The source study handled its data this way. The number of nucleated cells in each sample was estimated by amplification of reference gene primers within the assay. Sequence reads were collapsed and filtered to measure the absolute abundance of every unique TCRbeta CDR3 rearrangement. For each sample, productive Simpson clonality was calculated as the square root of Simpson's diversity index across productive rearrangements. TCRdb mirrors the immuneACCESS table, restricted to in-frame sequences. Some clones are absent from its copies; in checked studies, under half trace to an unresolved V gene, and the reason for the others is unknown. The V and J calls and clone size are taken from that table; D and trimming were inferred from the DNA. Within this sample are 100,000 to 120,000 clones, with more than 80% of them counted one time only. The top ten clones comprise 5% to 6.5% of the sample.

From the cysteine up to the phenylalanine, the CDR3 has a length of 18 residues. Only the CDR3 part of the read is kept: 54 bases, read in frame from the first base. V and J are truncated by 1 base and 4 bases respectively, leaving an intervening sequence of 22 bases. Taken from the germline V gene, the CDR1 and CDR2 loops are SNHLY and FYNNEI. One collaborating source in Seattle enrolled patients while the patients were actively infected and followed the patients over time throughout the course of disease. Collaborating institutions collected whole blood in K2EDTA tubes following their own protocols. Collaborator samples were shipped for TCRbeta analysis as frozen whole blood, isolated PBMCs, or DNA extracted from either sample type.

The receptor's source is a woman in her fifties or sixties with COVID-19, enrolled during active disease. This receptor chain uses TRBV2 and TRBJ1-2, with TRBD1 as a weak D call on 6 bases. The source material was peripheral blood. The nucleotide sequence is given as TGTGCCAGCAGTGAAGGGTGGGCCGCGGCAGCAGGGGTCTATGGCTACACCTTC. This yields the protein CASSEGWAAAAGVYGYTF.